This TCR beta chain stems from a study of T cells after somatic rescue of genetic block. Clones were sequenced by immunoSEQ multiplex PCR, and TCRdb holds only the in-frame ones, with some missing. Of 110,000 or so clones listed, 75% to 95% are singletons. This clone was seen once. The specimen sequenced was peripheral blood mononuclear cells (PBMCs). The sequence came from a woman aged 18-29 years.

CDR3: CASTPAETQYF. DNA of the CDR3: TGTGCCAGCACCCCGGCCGAGACCCAGTACTTC. The chain carries TRBV6-5 and TRBJ2-5; no reliable D call. CDR3 length: 11 residues. The V end was cut by 7 bases, the J end by 5 bases, with 8 bases between. Germline CDR1 and CDR2: MNHEY and SVGAGI.